These 12 T cell receptor beta chains were all obtained from the same sample, sequenced in a study of human T cells and chemical hapten exposure. From the RACE reads, TCRdb called clonotypes with MiXCR, one entry per CDR3 protein. The data hold about 380,000 distinct CDR3 sequences, with more than 4.5% observed a single time. Time point in this sample: pre-sensitization, week 0. Indicated treatment: therapeutic diphenylcyclopropenone sensitization with weekly scalp DPC. The material sequenced was whole blood, taken in connection with sensitization to the hapten diphenylcyclopropenone (DPC). These receptors came from a woman aged 45-60 years with alopecia areata. Some clones in this sample may be carry-over from other donors' samples.

The V call is TRBV29-1, the J call TRBJ1-1, with D unresolved. Trimming cost V 2 bases and J 0 bases, with 7 bases left between them. Germline V gene lookup returns CDR1 SQVTM and CDR2 ANQGSEA. This CDR3 comprises 13 residues. The CDR3 DNA reads as TGCAGCGTTGAAAGAAAAATGAACACTGAAGCTTTCTTT. It codes for CSVERKMNTEAFF.

This clonotype turned up a few times. This chain joins TRBV12-3 or TRBV12-4 and TRBJ1-1; D not resolved. V lost 5 bases to trimming and J lost 3 bases, with 7 bases between them. This CDR3 has 12 amino acids. The CDR3 reads CASSRWDTEAFF. In nucleotides, the CDR3 is TGTGCCAGCAGTCGCTGGGACACTGAAGCTTTCTTT.

The chain couples TRBV6-2 or TRBV6-3 to TRBJ2-3; 7 bases are shared with TRBD2. The J segment lost 7 bases and the V segment lost 0 bases, leaving 7 bases of the junction unmatched. The CDR3 extends over 15 amino acids. Germline loops: CDR1 MNHEY, CDR2 SVGEGT. CDR3 nucleotides: TGTGCCAGCAGTTACTCGGCGGGAGATAGTCATACGCAGTATTTT. Translation: CASSYSAGDSHTQYF.

This clonotype was seen only a few times. The genes are TRBV19 and TRBJ2-7, with unresolved D. The CDR3 is 15 residues long. Trimming left V 4 bases short and J 5 bases short, with 18 bases between. The germline gives CDR1 LNHDA, CDR2 SQIVND (reference sequence). The CDR3, as DNA: TGTGCCAGTAGTAGTTCAGTACCCGGCACCCACGAGCAGTACTTC. Residues: CASSSSVPGTHEQYF.

This clonotype was counted between two and nine times. The gene calls are TRBV29-1 and TRBJ2-2; no firm D call. The CDR3 runs 15 residues. CDR1 is SQVTM and CDR2 is ANQGSEA in the germline V gene. The V end was cut by 0 bases, the J end by 0 bases, with 8 bases between. Here the CDR3 reads CSVEDKFTNTGELFF. CDR3 nucleotides: TGCAGCGTTGAAGATAAGTTCACGAACACCGGGGAGCTGTTTTTT.

This chain joins TRBV14 and TRBJ2-3; 12 bases fit TRBD2. Germline V CDR1 and CDR2: SGHDN, FVKESK. The V gene end was trimmed by 4 bases and the J gene end by 4 bases; junction bases not matched to a gene: 3. This CDR3 contains 15 residues. CDR3 DNA: TGTGCCAGCAGCCCGACTAGCGGGAGTGCAGATACGCAGTATTTT. This codes for CASSPTSGSADTQYF.

The chain couples TRBV2 to TRBJ2-5, with TRBD1 as a possible D gene (6 bases). The CDR3 is 14 amino acids. Germline-derived CDR1 and CDR2 are SNHLY and FYNNEI. With 6 bases removed from V and 1 base from J, the gap between germline ends came to 12 bases. The CDR3 DNA sequence: TGTGCCAGCAGACCCGGACAGACCCAAGAGACCCAGTACTTC. Its translation: CASRPGQTQETQYF. The full variable domain, with the rest looked up from reference TRBV2 and TRBJ2-5, is EPEVTQTPSHQVTQMGQEVILRCVPISNHLYFYWYRQILGQKVEFLVSFYNNEISEKSEIFDDQFSVERPDGSNFTLKIRSTKLEDSAMYFCASRPGQTQETQYFGPGTRLLVL.

This clonotype was seen a handful of times. This rearrangement joins TRBV5-6 to TRBJ2-3, with D possibly being TRBD2 (5 bases). Trimming took 10 bases from V and 5 from J, leaving 14 bases between them. CDR1 SGHDT and CDR2 YYEEEE come from the germline V gene. The CDR3 runs 12 residues. In nucleotides, the CDR3 is TGTGCCTGCAAAGGTGCGGGAGATACGCAGTATTTT. Protein: CACKGAGDTQYF. The full variable domain, rest sourced from reference TRBV5-6 and TRBJ2-3, is DAGVTQSPTHLIKTRGQQVTLRCSPKSGHDTVSWYQQALGQGPQFIFQYYEEEERQRGNFPDRFSGHQFPNYSSELNVNALLLGDSALYLCACKGAGDTQYFGPGTRLTVL.

This clonotype came up many times. The gene calls are TRBV7-2 and TRBJ1-2; D is ambiguous. V was trimmed by 0 bases and J by 5 bases, leaving 4 bases between them. The length of the CDR3 is 12 residues. Germline CDR1 reads SGHTA; CDR2 reads FQGNSA. The CDR3 DNA sequence: TGTGCCAGCAGCTTAGCGGAGTATGGCTACACCTTC. Residues: CASSLAEYGYTF.

This clonotype has a count of ten or more. This sequence joins TRBV7-9 and TRBJ2-5; no reliable D call. The CDR3 extends over 19 amino acids. V was cut by 4 bases and J by 1 base, with 25 bases left in between. CDR1 SEHNR and CDR2 FQNEAQ come from the germline V gene (reference sequence). CDR3 residues: CASSSNPSERWRIQETQYF. For the CDR3, the DNA is TGTGCCAGCAGCTCCAACCCCTCCGAGCGATGGCGGATCCAAGAGACCCAGTACTTC. Looking up the rest from reference TRBV7-9 and TRBJ2-5 gives the full variable domain: DTGVSQNPRHKITKRGQNVTFRCDPISEHNRLYWYRQTLGQGPEFLTYFQNEAQLEKSRLLSDRFSAERPKGSFSTLEIQRTEQGDSAMYLCASSSNPSERWRIQETQYFGPGTRLLVL.

The table lists this clonotype with a few counts. CDR3 amino acids: CASSSSRGQYF. The CDR3 DNA reads TGTGCCAGCAGCTCCTCTAGGGGACAGTACTTC. The gene calls are TRBV7-9 and TRBJ2-5; perhaps TRBD1 as D (5 bases). The CDR3 totals 11 residues. The germline gives CDR1 SEHNR, CDR2 FQNEAQ (reference sequence). V shed 4 bases and J shed 11 bases, with 11 bases lying between them.

In its sample, this clonotype was seen a few times. The chain has TRBV20-1 and TRBJ1-5; D is undetermined. Germline V gene lookup returns CDR1 DFQATT and CDR2 SNEGSKA (reference sequence). The CDR3 has 14 residues. V dropped 3 bases and J dropped 0 bases, with 9 bases sitting between them. The CDR3 DNA reads as TGCAGTGCTAGGGCGGCCTATAGCAATCAGCCCCAGCATTTT. The encoded protein is CSARAAYSNQPQHF.